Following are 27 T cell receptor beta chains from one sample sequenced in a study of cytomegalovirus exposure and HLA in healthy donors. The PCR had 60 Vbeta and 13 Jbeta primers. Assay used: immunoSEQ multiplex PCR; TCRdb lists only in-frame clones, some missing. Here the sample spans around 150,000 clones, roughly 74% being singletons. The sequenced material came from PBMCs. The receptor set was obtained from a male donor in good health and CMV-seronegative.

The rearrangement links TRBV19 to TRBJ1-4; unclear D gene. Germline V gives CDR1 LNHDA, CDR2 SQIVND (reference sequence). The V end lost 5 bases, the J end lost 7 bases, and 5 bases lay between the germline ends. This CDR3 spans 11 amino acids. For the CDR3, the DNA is TGTGCCAGTAGTTGGGCTGAAAAACTGTTTTTT. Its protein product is CASSWAEKLFF. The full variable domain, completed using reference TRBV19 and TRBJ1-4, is DGGITQSPKYLFRKEGQNVTLSCEQNLNHDAMYWYRQDPGQGLRLIYYSQIVNDFQKGDIAEGYSVSREKKESFPLTVTSAQKNPTAFYLCASSWAEKLFFGSGTQLSVL.

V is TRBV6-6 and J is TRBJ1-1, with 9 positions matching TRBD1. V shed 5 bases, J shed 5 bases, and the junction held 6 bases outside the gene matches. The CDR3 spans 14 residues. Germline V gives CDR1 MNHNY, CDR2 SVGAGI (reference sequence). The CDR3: CASSVTGGDTEAFF. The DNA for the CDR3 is TGTGCCAGCAGTGTGACAGGGGGGGATACTGAAGCTTTCTTT.

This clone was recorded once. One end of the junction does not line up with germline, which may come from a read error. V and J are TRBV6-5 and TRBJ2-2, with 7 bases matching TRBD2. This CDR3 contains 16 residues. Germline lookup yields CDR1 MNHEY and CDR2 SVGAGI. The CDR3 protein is CASSYTLAVDTGELFF. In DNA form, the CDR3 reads TGTGCCAGCAGTTACACCCTAGCGGTGGATACCGGGGAACTGTTTTTT.

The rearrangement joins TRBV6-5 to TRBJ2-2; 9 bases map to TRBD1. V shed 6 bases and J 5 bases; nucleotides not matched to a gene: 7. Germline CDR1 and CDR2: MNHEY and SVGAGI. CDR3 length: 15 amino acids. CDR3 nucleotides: TGTGCCAGCAGAGAAAGGGACAGGGAAACCGGGGAGCTGTTTTTT. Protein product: CASRERDRETGELFF.

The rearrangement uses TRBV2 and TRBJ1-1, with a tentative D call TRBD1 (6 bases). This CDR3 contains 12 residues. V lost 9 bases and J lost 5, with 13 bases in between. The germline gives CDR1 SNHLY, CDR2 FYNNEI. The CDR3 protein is CARREGGTEAFF. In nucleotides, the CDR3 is TGTGCCAGGAGGGAGGGGGGAACTGAAGCTTTCTTT. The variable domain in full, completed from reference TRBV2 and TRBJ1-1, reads EPEVTQTPSHQVTQMGQEVILRCVPISNHLYFYWYRQILGQKVEFLVSFYNNEISEKSEIFDDQFSVERPDGSNFTLKIRSTKLEDSAMYFCARREGGTEAFFGQGTRLTVV.

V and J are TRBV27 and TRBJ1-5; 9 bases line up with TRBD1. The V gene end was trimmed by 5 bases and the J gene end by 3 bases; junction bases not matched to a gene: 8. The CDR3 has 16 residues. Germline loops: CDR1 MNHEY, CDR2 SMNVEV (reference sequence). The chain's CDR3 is CASSPRDRVLNQPQHF. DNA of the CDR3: TGTGCCAGCAGTCCCCGGGACAGGGTCCTCAATCAGCCCCAGCATTTT.

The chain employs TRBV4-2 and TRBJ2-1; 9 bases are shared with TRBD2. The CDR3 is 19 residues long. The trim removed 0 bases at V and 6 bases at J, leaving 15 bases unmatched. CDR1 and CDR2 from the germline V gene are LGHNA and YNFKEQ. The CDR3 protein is CASSQDVVAGALTSNEQFF. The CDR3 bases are TGTGCCAGCAGCCAAGATGTGGTAGCGGGGGCCCTAACTTCCAATGAGCAGTTCTTC.

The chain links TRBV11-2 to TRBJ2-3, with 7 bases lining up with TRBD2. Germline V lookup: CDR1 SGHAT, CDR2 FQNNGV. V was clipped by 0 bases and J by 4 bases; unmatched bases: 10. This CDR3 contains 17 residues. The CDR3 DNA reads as TGTGCCAGCAGCTTAGAACGACTAGCCGGTTGGGCAGATACGCAGTATTTT. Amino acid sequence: CASSLERLAGWADTQYF.

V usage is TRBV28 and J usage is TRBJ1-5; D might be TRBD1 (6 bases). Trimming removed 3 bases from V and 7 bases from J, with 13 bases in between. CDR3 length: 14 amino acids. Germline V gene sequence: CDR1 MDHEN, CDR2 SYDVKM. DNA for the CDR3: TGTGCCAGCAGTTTCCCCCTCACAGGGCAGCCCCAGCATTTT. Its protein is CASSFPLTGQPQHF.

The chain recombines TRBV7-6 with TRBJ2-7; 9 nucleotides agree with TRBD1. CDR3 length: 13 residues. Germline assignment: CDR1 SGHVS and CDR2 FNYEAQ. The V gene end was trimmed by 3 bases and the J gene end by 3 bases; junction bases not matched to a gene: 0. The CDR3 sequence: CASSLDRGYEQYF. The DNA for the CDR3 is TGTGCCAGCAGCTTGGACAGGGGCTACGAGCAGTACTTC.

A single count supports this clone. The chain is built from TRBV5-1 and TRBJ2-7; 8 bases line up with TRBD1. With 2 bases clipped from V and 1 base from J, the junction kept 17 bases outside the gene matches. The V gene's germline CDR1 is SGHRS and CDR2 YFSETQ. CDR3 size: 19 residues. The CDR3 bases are TGCGCCAGCAGCTTATCGATTTATGGTGGACAGGGTGGTTCCTACGAGCAGTACTTC. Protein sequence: CASSLSIYGGQGGSYEQYF. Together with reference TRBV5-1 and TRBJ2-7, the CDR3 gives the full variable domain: KAGVTQTPRYLIKTRGQQVTLSCSPISGHRSVSWYQQTPGQGLQFLFEYFSETQRNKGNFPGRFSGRQFSNSRSEMNVSTLELGDSALYLCASSLSIYGGQGGSYEQYFGPGTRLTVT.

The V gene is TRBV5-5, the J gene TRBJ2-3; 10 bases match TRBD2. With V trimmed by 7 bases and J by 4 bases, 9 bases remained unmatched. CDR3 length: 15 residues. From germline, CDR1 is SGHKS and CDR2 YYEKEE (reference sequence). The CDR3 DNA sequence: TGTGCCAGCCGTAAAGCGGGAGGGTGGGCAGATACGCAGTATTTT. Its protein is CASRKAGGWADTQYF. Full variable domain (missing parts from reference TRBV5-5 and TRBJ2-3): DAGVTQSPTHLIKTRGQQVTLRCSPISGHKSVSWYQQVLGQGPQFIFQYYEKEERGRGNFPDRFSARQFPNYSSELNVNALLLGDSALYLCASRKAGGWADTQYFGPGTRLTVL.

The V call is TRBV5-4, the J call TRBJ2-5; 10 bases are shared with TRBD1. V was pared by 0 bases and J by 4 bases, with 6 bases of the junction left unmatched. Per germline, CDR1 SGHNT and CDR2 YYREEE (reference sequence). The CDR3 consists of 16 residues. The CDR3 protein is CASSLAGTGVGETQYF. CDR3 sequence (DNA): TGTGCCAGCAGCTTGGCGGGGACAGGGGTTGGAGAGACCCAGTACTTC.

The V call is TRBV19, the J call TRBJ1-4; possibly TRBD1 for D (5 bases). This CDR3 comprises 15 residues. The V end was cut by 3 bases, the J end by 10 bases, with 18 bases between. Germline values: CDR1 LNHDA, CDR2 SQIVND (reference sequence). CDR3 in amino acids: CASSIRQTLGGKLFF. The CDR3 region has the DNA TGTGCCAGTAGTATCCGACAGACCCTGGGCGGAAAACTGTTTTTT.

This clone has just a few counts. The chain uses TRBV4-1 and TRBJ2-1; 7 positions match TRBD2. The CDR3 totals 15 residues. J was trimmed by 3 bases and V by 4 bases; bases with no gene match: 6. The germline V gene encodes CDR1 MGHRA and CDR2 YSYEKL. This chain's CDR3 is CASSPSSGYYNEQFF. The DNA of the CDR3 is TGCGCCAGCAGCCCCTCTAGCGGATACTACAATGAGCAGTTCTTC.

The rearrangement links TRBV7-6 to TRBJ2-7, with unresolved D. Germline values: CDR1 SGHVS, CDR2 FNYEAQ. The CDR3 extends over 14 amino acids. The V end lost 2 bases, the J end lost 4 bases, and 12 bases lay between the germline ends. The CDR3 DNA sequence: TGTGCCAGCAGCTTAAATATAGACAATTACGAGCAGTACTTC. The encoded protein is CASSLNIDNYEQYF.

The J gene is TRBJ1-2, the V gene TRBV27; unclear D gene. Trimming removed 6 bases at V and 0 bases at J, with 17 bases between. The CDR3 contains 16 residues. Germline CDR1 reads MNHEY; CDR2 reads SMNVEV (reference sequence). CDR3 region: CASSPGPGQANYGYTF. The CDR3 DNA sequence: TGTGCCAGCAGCCCAGGCCCCGGTCAAGCTAACTATGGCTACACCTTC.

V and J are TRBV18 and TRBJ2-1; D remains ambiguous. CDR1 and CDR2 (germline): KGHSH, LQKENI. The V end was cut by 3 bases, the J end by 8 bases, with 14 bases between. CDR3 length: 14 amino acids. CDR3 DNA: TGTGCCAGCTCACCGAGAACGCCGGTCGATGAGCAGTTCTTC. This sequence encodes CASSPRTPVDEQFF.

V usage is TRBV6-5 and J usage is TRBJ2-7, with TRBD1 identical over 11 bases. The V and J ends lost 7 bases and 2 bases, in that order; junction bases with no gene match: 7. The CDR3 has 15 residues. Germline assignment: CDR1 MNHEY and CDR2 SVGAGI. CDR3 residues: CASTPSGQGAYEQYF. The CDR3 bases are TGTGCCAGCACCCCCTCGGGACAGGGGGCCTACGAGCAGTACTTC.

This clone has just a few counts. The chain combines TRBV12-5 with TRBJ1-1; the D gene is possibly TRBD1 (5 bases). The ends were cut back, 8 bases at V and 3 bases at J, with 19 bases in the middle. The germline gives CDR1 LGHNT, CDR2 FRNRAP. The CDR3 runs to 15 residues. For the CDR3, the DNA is TGTGCTAGTTTCTTAACGGGGGTAAAGGACACTGAAGCTTTCTTT. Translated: CASFLTGVKDTEAFF.

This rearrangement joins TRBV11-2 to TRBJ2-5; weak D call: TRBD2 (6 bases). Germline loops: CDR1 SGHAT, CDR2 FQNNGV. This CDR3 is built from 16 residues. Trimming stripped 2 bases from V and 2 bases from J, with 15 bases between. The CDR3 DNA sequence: TGTGCCAGCAGCTTAACGGGGGTATTGCGGCAAGAGACCCAGTACTTC. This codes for CASSLTGVLRQETQYF.

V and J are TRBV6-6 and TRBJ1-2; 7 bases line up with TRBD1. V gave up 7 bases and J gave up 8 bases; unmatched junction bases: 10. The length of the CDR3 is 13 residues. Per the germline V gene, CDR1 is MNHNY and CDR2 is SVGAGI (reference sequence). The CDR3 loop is CASNSGLGGGYTF. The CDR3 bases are TGTGCCAGCAATTCCGGCTTAGGGGGCGGCTACACCTTC.

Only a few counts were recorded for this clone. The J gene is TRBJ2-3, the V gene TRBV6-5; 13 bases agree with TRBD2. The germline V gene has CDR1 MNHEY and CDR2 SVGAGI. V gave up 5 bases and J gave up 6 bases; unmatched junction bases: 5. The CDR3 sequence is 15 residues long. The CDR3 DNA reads TGTGCCAGCAGTGTCACTAGCGGGGGGGCCGATACGCAGTATTTT. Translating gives CASSVTSGGADTQYF.

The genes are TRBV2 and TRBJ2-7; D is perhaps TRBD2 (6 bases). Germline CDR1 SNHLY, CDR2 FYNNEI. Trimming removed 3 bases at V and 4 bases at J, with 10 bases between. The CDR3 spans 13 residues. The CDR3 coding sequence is TGTGCCAGCAGTGAGGAGGGCGGATACGAGCAGTACTTC. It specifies CASSEEGGYEQYF.

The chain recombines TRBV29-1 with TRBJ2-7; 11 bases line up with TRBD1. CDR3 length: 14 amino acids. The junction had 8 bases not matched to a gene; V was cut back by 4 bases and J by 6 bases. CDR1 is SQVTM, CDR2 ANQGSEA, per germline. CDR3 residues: CSVAERDRGCEQYF. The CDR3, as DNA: TGCAGCGTTGCGGAACGGGACAGGGGGTGCGAGCAGTACTTC.

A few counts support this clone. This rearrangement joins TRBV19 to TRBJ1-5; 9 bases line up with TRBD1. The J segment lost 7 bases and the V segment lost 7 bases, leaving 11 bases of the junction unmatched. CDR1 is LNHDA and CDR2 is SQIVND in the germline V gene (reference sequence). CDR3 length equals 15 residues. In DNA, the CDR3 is TGTGCCAGTACTTCCGGGACAGGGTTCTGGCAGCCCCAGCATTTT. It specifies CASTSGTGFWQPQHF.

As DNA, the CDR3 is TGTGCCAGCTACCCCTCGGCGGGTTCCTACGAGCAGTACTTC. This translates into CASYPSAGSYEQYF. The chain carries TRBV6-6 and TRBJ2-7; tentative D call: TRBD2 (5 bases). Looked up from germline, CDR1 is MNHNY and CDR2 is SVGAGI (reference sequence). Trimming shortened V by 8 bases and J by 1 base, and 15 bases separated the two germline ends. The CDR3 length is 14 residues.